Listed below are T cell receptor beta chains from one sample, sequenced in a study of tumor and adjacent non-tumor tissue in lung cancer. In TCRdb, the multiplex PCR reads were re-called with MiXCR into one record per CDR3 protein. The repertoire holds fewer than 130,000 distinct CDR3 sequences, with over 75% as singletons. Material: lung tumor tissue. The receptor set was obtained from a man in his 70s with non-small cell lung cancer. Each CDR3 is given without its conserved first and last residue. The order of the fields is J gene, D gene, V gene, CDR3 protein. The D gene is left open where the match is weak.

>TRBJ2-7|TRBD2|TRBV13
ASSHQLAGGPGEQY
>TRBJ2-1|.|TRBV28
ASSITLLGGLYNEQF
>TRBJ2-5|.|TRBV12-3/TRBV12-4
ACRKSDHPTSGLPQETQY
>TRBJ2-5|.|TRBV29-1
NVEVGGETQH
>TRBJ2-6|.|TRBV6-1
TSSEGTGANLLT
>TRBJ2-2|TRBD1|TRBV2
ASSDGTGIAGELF
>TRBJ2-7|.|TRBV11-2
ASSKWTKREQY
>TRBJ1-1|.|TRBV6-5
ASRALAKNTEAL
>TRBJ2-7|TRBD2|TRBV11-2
ASSFAASGYEQY
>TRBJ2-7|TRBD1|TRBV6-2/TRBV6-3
TSRRTTGAAYRQY
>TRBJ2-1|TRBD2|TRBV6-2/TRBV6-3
ARSPGLGNTIEQF
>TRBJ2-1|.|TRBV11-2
ASSIWGRDGYNEQF
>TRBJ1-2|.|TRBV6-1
ASGSISNYDYT
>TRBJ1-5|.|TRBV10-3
AMRSQVGGESQPQH
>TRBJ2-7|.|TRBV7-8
ASSLVIYEQY
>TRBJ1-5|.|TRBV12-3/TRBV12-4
ASSLGPGTGDQLQH
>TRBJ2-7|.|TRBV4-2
TSSHTTGPRTDEQY
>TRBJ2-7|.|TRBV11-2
VSNLDGGGRYEQY
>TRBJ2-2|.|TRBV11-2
ASSSTLGRFGDLF
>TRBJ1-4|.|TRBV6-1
ASSVSRGTNEKLF
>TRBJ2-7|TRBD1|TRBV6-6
ASSYSVGQPSYEQY
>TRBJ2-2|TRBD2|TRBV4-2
ASCRYGRGANTGELF
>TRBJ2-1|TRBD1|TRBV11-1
ARSPRPGQGPHEQF
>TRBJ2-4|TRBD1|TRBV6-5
ANRGGRLAKNIQY
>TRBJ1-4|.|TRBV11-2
ASSRCGTTNEKLF
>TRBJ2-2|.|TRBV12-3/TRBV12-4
ADSLAGGQNTGELF
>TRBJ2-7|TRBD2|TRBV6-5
ASSPTSISGSGPYEQY
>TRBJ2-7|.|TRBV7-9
ASSSSWHHYDQY
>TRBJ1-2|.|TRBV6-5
ASSCRDGRSYGYT
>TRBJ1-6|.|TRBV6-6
ASRKEHRIGTRSPLH
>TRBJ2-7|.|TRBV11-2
ASSPPAGTLTHEQY
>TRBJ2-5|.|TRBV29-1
SVADRFQDTRY
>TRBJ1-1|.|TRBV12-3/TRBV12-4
ASSFRETQKAF
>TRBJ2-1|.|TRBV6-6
ASIMISCPYNEQL
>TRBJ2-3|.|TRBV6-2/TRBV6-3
ASSYPVTVYHQDTQY
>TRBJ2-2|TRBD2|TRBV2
ASREPGLNTGELF
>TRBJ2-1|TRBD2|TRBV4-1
ASSREAASGRANDQF